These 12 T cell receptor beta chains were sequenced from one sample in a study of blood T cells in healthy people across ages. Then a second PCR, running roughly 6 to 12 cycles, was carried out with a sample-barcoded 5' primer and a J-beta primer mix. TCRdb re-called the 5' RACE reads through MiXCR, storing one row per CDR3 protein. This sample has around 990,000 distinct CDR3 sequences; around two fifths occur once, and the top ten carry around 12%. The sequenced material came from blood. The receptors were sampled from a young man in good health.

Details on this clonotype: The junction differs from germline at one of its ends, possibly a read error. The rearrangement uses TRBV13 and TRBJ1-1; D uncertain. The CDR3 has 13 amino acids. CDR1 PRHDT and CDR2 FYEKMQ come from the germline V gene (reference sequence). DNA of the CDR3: TGTGCCAGCAGCTCCGGATTGAACGCTGAAGCTTTCTTT. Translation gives CASSSGLNAEAFF.

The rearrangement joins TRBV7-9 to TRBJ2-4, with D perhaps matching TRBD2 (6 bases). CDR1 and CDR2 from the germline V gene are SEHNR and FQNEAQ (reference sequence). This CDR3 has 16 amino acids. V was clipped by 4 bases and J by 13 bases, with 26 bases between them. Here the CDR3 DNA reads TGTGCCAGCAGCTCTTCGCGGGACGGTTACTACAATGAGCAGTACTTC. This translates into CASSSSRDGYYNEQYF.

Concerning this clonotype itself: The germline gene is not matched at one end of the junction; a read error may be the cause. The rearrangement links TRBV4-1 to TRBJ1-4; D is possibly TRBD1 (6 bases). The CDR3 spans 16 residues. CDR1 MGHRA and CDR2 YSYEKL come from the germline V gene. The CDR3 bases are TGCGCCAGCAGCCAACCGAACAGGGTGACTAAGGAAAAACTGTTTTTT. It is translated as CASSQPNRVTKEKLFF.

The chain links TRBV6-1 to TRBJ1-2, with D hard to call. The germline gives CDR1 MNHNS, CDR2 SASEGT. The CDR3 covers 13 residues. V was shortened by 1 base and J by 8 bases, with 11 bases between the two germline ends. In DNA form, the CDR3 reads TGTGCCAGCAGTGAAGAGGTATTTCTCGGCTACACCTTC. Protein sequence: CASSEEVFLGYTF.

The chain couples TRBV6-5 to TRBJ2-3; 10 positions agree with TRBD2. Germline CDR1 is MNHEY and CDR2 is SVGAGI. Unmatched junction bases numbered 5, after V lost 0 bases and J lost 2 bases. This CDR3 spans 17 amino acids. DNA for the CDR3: TGTGCCAGCAGTTACTCGGCTAGCGGGGGTAACACAGATACGCAGTATTTT. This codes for CASSYSASGGNTDTQYF.

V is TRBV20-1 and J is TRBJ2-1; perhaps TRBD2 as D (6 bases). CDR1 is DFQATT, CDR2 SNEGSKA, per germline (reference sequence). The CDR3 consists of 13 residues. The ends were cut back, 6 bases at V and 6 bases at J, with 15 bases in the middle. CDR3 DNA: TGCAGTGCGCGGGACCCCTTCAGCAATGAGCAGTTCTTC. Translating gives CSARDPFSNEQFF.

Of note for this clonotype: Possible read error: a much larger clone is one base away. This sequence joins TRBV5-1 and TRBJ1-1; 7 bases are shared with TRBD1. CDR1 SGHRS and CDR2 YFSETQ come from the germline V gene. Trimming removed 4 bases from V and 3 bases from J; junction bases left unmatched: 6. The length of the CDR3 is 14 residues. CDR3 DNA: TGCGCCAGCAGCCACGGACAGGCGGACACTGAAGCTTTCTTT. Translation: CASSHGQADTEAFF.

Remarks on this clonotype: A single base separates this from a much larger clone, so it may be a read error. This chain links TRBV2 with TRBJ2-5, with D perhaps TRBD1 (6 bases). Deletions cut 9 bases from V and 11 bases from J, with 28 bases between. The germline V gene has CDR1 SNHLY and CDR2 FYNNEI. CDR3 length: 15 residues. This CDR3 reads CARLTGTFRDNEQYF. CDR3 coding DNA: TGTGCCAGACTTACGGGGACCTTCAGGGACAATGAGCAGTACTTC. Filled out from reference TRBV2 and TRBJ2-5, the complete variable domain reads EPEVTQTPSHQVTQMGQEVILRCVPISNHLYFYWYRQILGQKVEFLVSFYNNEISEKSEIFDDQFSVERPDGSNFTLKIRSTKLEDSAMYFCARLTGTFRDNEQYFGPGTRLLVL.

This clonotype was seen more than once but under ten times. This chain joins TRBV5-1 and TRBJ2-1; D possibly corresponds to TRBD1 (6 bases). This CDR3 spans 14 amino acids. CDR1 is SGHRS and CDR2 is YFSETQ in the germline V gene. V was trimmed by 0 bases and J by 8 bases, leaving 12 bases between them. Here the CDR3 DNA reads TGCGCCAGCAGCTTGGTGGGGGCCGAGGATGAGCAGTTCTTC. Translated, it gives CASSLVGAEDEQFF. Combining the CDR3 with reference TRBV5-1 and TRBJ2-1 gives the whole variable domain KAGVTQTPRYLIKTRGQQVTLSCSPISGHRSVSWYQQTPGQGLQFLFEYFSETQRNKGNFPGRFSGRQFSNSRSEMNVSTLELGDSALYLCASSLVGAEDEQFFGPGTRLTVL.

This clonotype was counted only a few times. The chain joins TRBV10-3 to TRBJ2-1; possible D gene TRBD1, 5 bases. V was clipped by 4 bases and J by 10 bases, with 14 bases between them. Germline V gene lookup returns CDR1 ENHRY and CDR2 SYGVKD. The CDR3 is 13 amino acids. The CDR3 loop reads CAISAPGLGEQFF. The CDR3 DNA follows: TGTGCCATCAGTGCTCCAGGGCTCGGAGAGCAGTTCTTC.

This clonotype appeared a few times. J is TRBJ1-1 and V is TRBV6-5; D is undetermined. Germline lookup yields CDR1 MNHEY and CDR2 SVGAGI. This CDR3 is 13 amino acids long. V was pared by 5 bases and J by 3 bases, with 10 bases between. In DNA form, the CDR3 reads TGTGCCAGCAGTCCCGGGCCGTACACTGAAGCTTTCTTT. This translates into CASSPGPYTEAFF.

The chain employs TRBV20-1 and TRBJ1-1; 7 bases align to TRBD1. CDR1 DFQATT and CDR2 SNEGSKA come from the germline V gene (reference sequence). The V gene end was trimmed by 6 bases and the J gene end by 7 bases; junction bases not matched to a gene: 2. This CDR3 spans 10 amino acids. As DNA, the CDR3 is TGCAGTGCGTGGGACAGTGAAGCTTTCTTT. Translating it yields CSAWDSEAFF.